Reported below is one T cell receptor beta chain. The target antigen is unknown. This entry comes from a study of siplizumab effects on memory and regulatory T cells. Study-wide results and caveats: Poor capture below about 10^-5 frequency left most alloreactive clones unmapped to unstimulated subsets. Naive T cell populations appeared to exhibit greater diversity than memory cells and appeared to be major alloresponse contributors.

Measured with immunoSEQ multiplex PCR; TCRdb has only the in-frame clones, and not every one. In the table there are approximately 52,000 clones, about 97% of which are singletons. The CDR3 sequence is 19 residues long. In germline, CDR1 is SEHNR, CDR2 FQNEAQ (reference sequence). V shed 2 bases, J shed 4 bases, and the junction held 16 bases outside the gene matches. For a few donor pairs, CD4+ naive/memory and CD8+ naive/effector-memory/TEMRA unstimulated subsets were also sequenced. V usage is TRBV7-9 and J usage is TRBJ2-3; 9 bases are shared with TRBD2. This clonotype was sampled from a human donor in good health. The source material was naive CD4+ T cells sorted from blood. CDR3 nucleotide sequence: TGTGCCAGCAGCTTAAGTCGGTTTCCCCGCGGGAGGGGCCCAGATACGCAGTATTTT. Translation gives CASSLSRFPRGRGPDTQYF.